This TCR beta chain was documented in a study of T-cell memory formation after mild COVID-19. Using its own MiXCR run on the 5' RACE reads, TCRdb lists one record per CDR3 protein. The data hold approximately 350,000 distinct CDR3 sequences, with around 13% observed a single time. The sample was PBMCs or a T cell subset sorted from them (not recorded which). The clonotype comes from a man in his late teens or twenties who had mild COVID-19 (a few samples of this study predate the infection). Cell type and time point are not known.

The CDR3 DNA follows: TGCGCCAGCAGCCAAGATTCCAAGACGCAGTATTTT. This sequence encodes CASSQDSKTQYF. The V gene is TRBV4-1, the J gene TRBJ2-3; D is undetermined. CDR1 and CDR2 from the germline V gene are MGHRA and YSYEKL. Trimming stripped 0 bases from V and 9 bases from J, with 7 bases between. The CDR3 loop spans 12 amino acids.